This TCR beta chain was observed in a study of neurological immune-mediated disorders. Trimming took 8 bases from V and 2 from J, leaving 12 bases between them. The V gene's germline CDR1 is SNHLY and CDR2 FYNNEI. The CDR3 runs to 14 residues. The cDNA was synthesized by 5'RACE incorporating 10-nucleotide random UMIs. TCRdb analysed the 5' RACE reads with MiXCR anew, one entry per CDR3 protein. The sample contains some 78,000 distinct CDR3 sequences, about 5% of which appear only once. This clonotype was recorded at least ten times. Its target is not known. Study-wide results and limits: It was the repertoires of 18 of 34 multiple sclerosis patients that phylogenetic grouping placed in one related-CDR3 cluster, which is a possible signature.

The source is a woman in her 30s with multiple sclerosis. Material for sequencing was PBMCs. The chain couples TRBV2 to TRBJ2-2, with D perhaps matching TRBD2 (5 bases). The CDR3 sequence: CASCFRDNTGELFF. The CDR3 DNA follows: TGTGCCAGCTGTTTCCGGGATAACACCGGGGAGCTGTTTTTT.